The rows below give T cell receptor beta chains drawn from one sample of a study of blood T cell repertoires in COVID-19. The table came from immunoSEQ multiplex PCR; TCRdb's copy has only in-frame clones and leaves some out. Among around 300,000 clones listed, roughly 90% were seen once. Sample: peripheral blood. These receptors came from a woman aged 45-59 years with active or convalescent COVID-19. Both conserved end residues are part of each CDR3. D genes are given only for firm matches. Some rows mark clone size as missing; the rest say once, few, many or name a class of expanded clone.

>TRBD1|TRBJ2-5|NA|TRBV25-1
CASSDRGPETQYF
TGTGCCAGTTCCGACAGGGGCCCGGAGACCCAGTACTTC
>NA|TRBJ1-1|NA|TRBV5-1
CASSVQGSKNTEAFF
TGCGCCAGCAGCGTACAGGGCAGTAAGAACACTGAAGCTTTCTTT
>NA|TRBJ1-4|NA|TRBV7-2
CASSLGADEKLFF
TGTGCCAGCAGCTTAGGGGCCGATGAAAAACTGTTTTTT
>NA|TRBJ2-5|NA|TRBV11-1
CASSLRLGSRRETQYF
TGTGCCAGCAGCTTACGTCTGGGCAGCCGCCGAGAGACCCAGTACTTC
>NA|TRBJ2-3|NA|TRBV7-9
CASSLRQSPDTQYF
TGTGCCAGCAGCTTGAGGCAGAGTCCAGATACGCAGTATTTT
>NA|TRBJ1-4|NA|TRBV6-5
CASKTAPNEKLFF
TGTGCCAGTAAGACAGCCCCGAATGAAAAACTGTTTTTT
>TRBD1|TRBJ1-5|NA|TRBV18
CASATINRGGNQPQHF
TGTGCCAGCGCCACCATCAACAGGGGTGGCAATCAGCCCCAGCATTTT
>TRBD1|TRBJ1-1|once|TRBV27
CASSLDRVGTEAFF
TGTGCCAGCAGTTTAGACAGGGTGGGCACTGAAGCTTTCTTT
>TRBD2|TRBJ2-1|NA|TRBV4-3
CASSQDWGGDEQFF
TGCGCCAGCAGCCAAGATTGGGGGGGGGATGAGCAGTTCTTC
>NA|TRBJ1-3|few|TRBV2
CASSGRGSGNTIYF
TGTGCCAGCAGTGGGAGGGGCTCTGGAAACACCATATATTTT
>NA|TRBJ1-3|NA|TRBV11-1
CASSSPRLSSGNTIYF
TGTGCCAGCAGTTCTCCCCGACTGTCCTCTGGAAACACCATATATTTT
>NA|TRBJ2-1|NA|TRBV27
CASSFQGGNEQFF
TGTGCCAGCAGTTTTCAAGGAGGCAATGAGCAGTTCTTC
>TRBD2|TRBJ2-5|NA|TRBV7-2
CASSLSGGAGETQYF
TGTGCCAGCAGCCTGAGCGGGGGGGCCGGGGAGACCCAGTACTTC
>NA|TRBJ1-1|NA|TRBV3-1/TRBV3-2
CASTIHGGRNTEAFF
TGTGCCAGCACCATACACGGAGGACGGAACACTGAAGCTTTCTTT
>NA|TRBJ2-1|NA|TRBV5-5
CASSFVMVRDEQFF
TGTGCCAGCAGCTTCGTTATGGTCCGGGATGAGCAGTTCTTC
>TRBD1|TRBJ1-3|NA|TRBV29-1
CSGTGTGSGNTIYF
TGCAGCGGTACCGGGACAGGGTCCGGAAACACCATATATTTT
>TRBD1|TRBJ1-5|NA|TRBV18
CASSSLGDSLGQPQHF
TGTGCCAGCTCATCTTTGGGGGACAGCTTAGGTCAGCCCCAGCATTTT
>TRBD1|TRBJ1-2|NA|TRBV7-2
CASSGGQGVGYTF
TGTGCCAGCAGCGGGGGACAGGGGGTTGGCTACACCTTC
>TRBD1|TRBJ2-7|NA|TRBV9
CASSVDDRGFYEQYF
TGTGCCAGCAGCGTAGACGACAGGGGTTTCTACGAGCAGTACTTC
>TRBD2|TRBJ2-1|NA|TRBV24-1
CATSDPGLAGEQFF
TGTGCCACCAGTGATCCCGGACTAGCGGGTGAGCAGTTCTTC
>NA|TRBJ2-1|NA|TRBV19
CASSARLDGEQFF
TGTGCCAGTAGTGCCCGACTAGATGGTGAGCAGTTCTTC
>NA|TRBJ1-4|NA|TRBV7-2
CASGTGTWDEKLFF
TGTGCCAGCGGCACCGGGACTTGGGATGAAAAACTGTTTTTT
>NA|TRBJ1-2|NA|TRBV25-1
CASSDQSGGHGYTF
TGTGCCAGCAGTGACCAATCGGGGGGACATGGCTACACCTTC